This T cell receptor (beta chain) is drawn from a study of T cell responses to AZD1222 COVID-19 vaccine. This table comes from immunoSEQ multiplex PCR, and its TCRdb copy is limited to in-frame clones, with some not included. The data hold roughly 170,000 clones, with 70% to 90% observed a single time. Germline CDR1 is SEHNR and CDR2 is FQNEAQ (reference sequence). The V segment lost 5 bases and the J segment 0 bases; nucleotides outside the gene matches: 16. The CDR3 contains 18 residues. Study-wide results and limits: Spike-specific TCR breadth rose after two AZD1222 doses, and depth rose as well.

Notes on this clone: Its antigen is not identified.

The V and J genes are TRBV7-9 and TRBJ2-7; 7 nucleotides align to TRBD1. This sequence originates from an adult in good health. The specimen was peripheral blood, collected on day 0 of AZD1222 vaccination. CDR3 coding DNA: TGTGCCAGCAGCGGCCCCGGGACAGTAAGAGGTTCCTCCTACGAGCAGTACTTC. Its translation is CASSGPGTVRGSSYEQYF.